This is a list of T cell receptor beta chains from one sample in a study of early T cells in non-severe SARS-CoV-2 infection. TCRdb processed the 5' RACE reads anew with MiXCR; each CDR3 protein has one entry. The sample lists about 33,000 distinct CDR3 sequences, approximately 5.2% occurring once. Sequenced: whole blood. All receptors derive from an adult who was a healthcare worker with PCR-confirmed SARS-CoV-2 infection or an uninfected control (not recorded which). Both conserved end residues are part of each CDR3. D genes are given only for firm matches. Clone size is stated in some rows and not others, as once, few, many or a class when expanded.

>few|16|TRBV20-1|TRBJ1-2|NA
TGCAGTGCTAGCCTCAGACAAGGACAGACCAACTATGGCTACACCTTC
CSASLRQGQTNYGYTF
>many|15|TRBV28|TRBJ2-5|TRBD1
TGTGCCAGCAGTTCCCCGGGACAGGGGCAAGAGACCCAGTACTTC
CASSSPGQGQETQYF
>NA|16|TRBV5-1|TRBJ2-7|TRBD2
TGCGCCAGCAGCTTGGGATTTAGCGGGACCTCCTACGAGCAGTACTTC
CASSLGFSGTSYEQYF
>many|15|TRBV11-2|TRBJ2-3|NA
TGTGCCAGCATCCCCACCGGGGGCCCCACAGATACGCAGTATTTT
CASIPTGGPTDTQYF
>many|15|TRBV27|TRBJ1-1|TRBD1
TGTGCCAGCAGTGCGTACAGGGGGACGGGCACTGAAGCTTTCTTT
CASSAYRGTGTEAFF
>many|14|TRBV12-3/TRBV12-4|TRBJ2-7|NA
TGTGCCAGCAGTTTAGGCGTTAGCTCCTACGAGCAGTACTTC
CASSLGVSSYEQYF
>many|15|TRBV29-1|TRBJ2-1|TRBD2
TGCAGCGTCGAAGGGGCTAGCGGGAGGGCTGGTGAGCAGTTCTTC
CSVEGASGRAGEQFF
>few|19|TRBV2|TRBJ2-1|NA
TGTGCCAGCAGCAGGGGGGGGCTAGCGGCCGCGAGCTCCTACAATGAGCAGTTCTTC
CASSRGGLAAASSYNEQFF
>many|15|TRBV19|TRBJ2-1|TRBD2
TGTGCCAGTAGTAACCGAGCGGGAGGGCCCTATGAGCAGTTCTTC
CASSNRAGGPYEQFF
>NA|12|TRBV20-1|TRBJ1-1|NA
TGCAGTGCTAGAGACCCGAGGACTGAAGCTTTCTTT
CSARDPRTEAFF
>many|16|TRBV7-6|TRBJ2-2|NA
TGTGCCAGCAGCTTAGATGGGCGACCGAACACCGGGGAGCTGTTTTTT
CASSLDGRPNTGELFF
>many|15|TRBV7-8|TRBJ2-1|NA
TGTGCCAGCAGCTTACAGCGGTGGTCCTACAATGAGCAGTTCTTC
CASSLQRWSYNEQFF
>few|14|TRBV19|TRBJ1-2|NA
TGTGCCAGTAGTCCCCAGGGGACTAACTATGGCTACACCTTC
CASSPQGTNYGYTF
>many|14|TRBV20-1|TRBJ1-2|TRBD1
TGCAGTGCTAGAGAGAAAGGGGGCGCTTATGGCTACACCTTC
CSAREKGGAYGYTF
>NA|14|TRBV29-1|TRBJ1-1|NA
TGCAGCGTCTTTGGGGACTTCGCAGGTACTGAAGCTTTCTTT
CSVFGDFAGTEAFF
>many|18|TRBV7-2|TRBJ1-6|NA
TGTGCCAGCAGCCCGACCCCGATCGCAATCGATGGTGATTCACCCCTCCACTTT
CASSPTPIAIDGDSPLHF
>many|15|TRBV4-1|TRBJ2-1|TRBD1
TGCGCCAGCAGCCAAGTCCCCAGGGGGAGCGGCGAGCAGTTCTTC
CASSQVPRGSGEQFF
>many|17|TRBV7-3|TRBJ2-2|TRBD1
TGTGCCAGCAGTTTTAAATCGGGACAGGGGTACACCGGGGAGCTGTTTTTT
CASSFKSGQGYTGELFF
>many|15|TRBV7-9|TRBJ2-2|NA
TGTGCCAGCAGCCCTCCCGGACACAACACCGGGGAGCTGTTTTTT
CASSPPGHNTGELFF
>once|14|TRBV6-5|TRBJ1-1|NA
TGTGCCAGCAGTTACCGTCAGAGGAACACTGAAGCTTTCTTT
CASSYRQRNTEAFF
>many|16|TRBV4-3|TRBJ2-3|NA
TGCGCCAGCAGCCAAAATTGGGGGACTAGCACAGATACGCAGTATTTT
CASSQNWGTSTDTQYF
>many|11|TRBV20-1|TRBJ1-1|NA
TGCAGTGCTGGACAGAACACTGAAGCTTTCTTT
CSAGQNTEAFF
>many|17|TRBV10-1|TRBJ2-1|NA
TGCGCCAGCAGTGAGGGAATTTTAGCGGATACTAACAATGAGCAGTTCTTC
CASSEGILADTNNEQFF
>once|12|TRBV29-1|TRBJ2-2|NA
TGCAGCGCCTCTCCGGGTGGCGGGGAGCTGTTTTTT
CSASPGGGELFF
>many|16|TRBV7-8|TRBJ1-1|TRBD1
TGTGCCAGCAGCTTAGAGGGCAGGGGGTGGAACACTGAAGCTTTCTTT
CASSLEGRGWNTEAFF
>many|12|TRBV7-8|TRBJ2-1|NA
TGTGCCAGCAGCTGGTTCCACAATGAGCAGTTCTTC
CASSWFHNEQFF
>few|15|TRBV6-2/TRBV6-3|TRBJ1-5|NA
TGTGCCAGCAGTTACACGAGGGTCAGGGATCAGCCCCAGCATTTT
CASSYTRVRDQPQHF
>many|14|TRBV9|TRBJ1-5|NA
TGTGCCAGCAGCGCCGATTATAGCAATCAGCCCCAGCATTTT
CASSADYSNQPQHF
>many|14|TRBV6-6|TRBJ1-2|NA
TGTGCCAACCCAGGACAGCCGCAGAACTATGGCTACACCTTC
CANPGQPQNYGYTF
>many|14|TRBV19|TRBJ1-6|TRBD1
TGTGCCAGTAGCCTACAGGGGGCCAGTTCACCCCTCCACTTT
CASSLQGASSPLHF
>many|11|TRBV28|TRBJ2-4|NA
TGTGCCAGCAGTTTTAGGGACATTCAGTACTTC
CASSFRDIQYF
>many|11|TRBV29-1|TRBJ2-7|TRBD1
TGCAGCGTTGGTGGACAGGGGTTCTGGTACTTC
CSVGGQGFWYF
>many|15|TRBV3-1|TRBJ2-5|NA
TGTGCCAGCAGCCAAGAAGAGCGGACACAAGAGACCCAGTACTTC
CASSQEERTQETQYF
>many|17|TRBV7-4|TRBJ2-3|NA
TGTGCCAGCAGCTTTCAGGTCGGGGGAGTTTTAACAGATACGCAGTATTTT
CASSFQVGGVLTDTQYF
>many|14|TRBV7-6|TRBJ2-3|NA
TGTGCCAGCAGCGCGACCTGGAACACAGATACGCAGTATTTT
CASSATWNTDTQYF
>many|12|TRBV4-1|TRBJ2-4|NA
TGCGCCAGCAGCCAAGGTGTGGCCCGTTTGGTTTTC
CASSQGVARLVF
>many|16|TRBV20-1|TRBJ2-1|TRBD2
TGCAGTGCTAGAAAGGCGGGAGTACCGTCCTACAATGAGCAGTTCTTC
CSARKAGVPSYNEQFF
>many|16|TRBV6-2/TRBV6-3|TRBJ1-5|NA
TGTGCCAGCAGTTACTCGGGACATAGGGGCAATCAGCCCCAGCATTTT
CASSYSGHRGNQPQHF
>few|14|TRBV3-1|TRBJ2-7|NA
TGTGCCAGCAGCCATTACGGACCCGGTTACGAGCAGTACTTC
CASSHYGPGYEQYF
>NA|16|TRBV4-1|TRBJ2-7|TRBD1
TGCGCCAGCAGCCTCAAAACAGGGGGCGCATCCTACGAGCAGTACTTC
CASSLKTGGASYEQYF
>few|12|TRBV19|TRBJ1-6|NA
TGTGCCAGTACCTCCCCCCCCTGGGCCCTCCACTTT
CASTSPPWALHF
>NA|14|TRBV6-1|TRBJ2-1|NA
TGTGCCAGCACTCGGGACGGGGGATACAATGAGCAGTTCTTC
CASTRDGGYNEQFF
>many|14|TRBV14|TRBJ2-7|NA
TGTGCCAGCAGAGGGAAGGGGGGACGCGACGAGCAGTACTTC
CASRGKGGRDEQYF
>many|15|TRBV28|TRBJ2-2|TRBD1
TGTGCCAGCAACCACAGGGGGCCGAACACCGGGGAGCTGTTTTTT
CASNHRGPNTGELFF
>many|16|TRBV7-8|TRBJ2-6|NA
TGTGCCAGCAGCTTAGATTTCAGGGCTGGGGCCAACGTCCTGACTTTC
CASSLDFRAGANVLTF